The entry below gives a single TCR beta chain sequence along with its context. V lost 1 base, J lost 10 bases, and 12 bases stayed unmatched. CDR1 is SNHLY and CDR2 is FYNNEI in the germline V gene. CDR3 size: 16 residues. This sample was included in a study of Ad26.COV2.S vaccination and SARS-CoV-2 variants. Study information: Ad26.COV2.S was injected intramuscularly once or twice, 56 days apart.

Treatment indicated: around 19 received Ad26.COV2.S at low or high dose, single or two shots; about 5 received placebo; per-sample allocation not given. Samples analyzed were those drawn on day 63 after the first vaccine or placebo injection. The protocol was immunoSEQ multiplex PCR, while the TCRdb copy is restricted to in-frame clones and leaves out a portion. The sample lists hundreds of thousands of clones; around 88% were seen once. The sequence came from a person between 18 and 65 years old who received the Ad26.COV2.S COVID-19 vaccine or a placebo. The sequencing here drew on peripheral blood, taken in a trial of Ad26.COV2.S vaccine versus placebo. The chain links TRBV2 to TRBJ2-3, with TRBD2 identical over 9 bases. The CDR3 protein is CASSEGGGGAVGAQYF. The CDR3, as DNA: TGTGCCAGCAGTGAAGGCGGCGGGGGGGCCGTGGGCGCGCAGTATTTT.